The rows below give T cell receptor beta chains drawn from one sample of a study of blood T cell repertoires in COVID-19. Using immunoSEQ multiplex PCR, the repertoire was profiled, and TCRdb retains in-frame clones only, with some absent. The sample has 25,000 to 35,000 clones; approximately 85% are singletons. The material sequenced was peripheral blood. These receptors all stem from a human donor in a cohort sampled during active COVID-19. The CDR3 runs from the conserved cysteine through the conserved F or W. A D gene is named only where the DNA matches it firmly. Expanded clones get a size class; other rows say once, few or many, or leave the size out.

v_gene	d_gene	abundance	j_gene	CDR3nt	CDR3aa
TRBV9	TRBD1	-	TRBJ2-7	TGTGCCAGCAGCCTAAGACAGGGGGCGGGTGAGCAGTACTTC	CASSLRQGAGEQYF
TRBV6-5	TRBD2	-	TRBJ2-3	TGTGCCAGCAGGAGATGGCTAGCGGGCACAGATACGCAGTATTTT	CASRRWLAGTDTQYF
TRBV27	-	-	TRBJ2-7	TGTGCCAGCCAGGGGTTGAGCTCCTACGAGCAGTACTTC	CASQGLSSYEQYF
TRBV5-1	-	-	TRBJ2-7	TGCGCCAGCAGCGACCCGGCAGGAGGCTACGAGCAGTACTTC	CASSDPAGGYEQYF
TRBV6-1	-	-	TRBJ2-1	TGTGCCAGCAGTGCCTCTCCCGGTTTATATCCCTACAATGAGCAGTTCTTC	CASSASPGLYPYNEQFF
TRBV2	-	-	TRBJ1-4	TGTGCCAGCAGTGAACTATGGGGCGGAACTAATGAAAAACTGTTTTTT	CASSELWGGTNEKLFF
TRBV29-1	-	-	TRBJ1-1	TGCAGCGTTGGAGGGCTGGGGACTGAAGCTTTCTTT	CSVGGLGTEAFF
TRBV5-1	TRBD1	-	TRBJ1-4	TGCGCCAGCAGCCAAGGACAGGGGCGGGAAAAACTGTTTTTT	CASSQGQGREKLFF
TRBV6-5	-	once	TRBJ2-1	TGTGCCAGCAAGACCCTAGGAGGGCCCCGCAATGAGCAGTTCTTC	CASKTLGGPRNEQFF
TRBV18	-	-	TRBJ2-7	TGTGCCAGCTCACCGGGACTCTCCTACGAGCAGTACTTC	CASSPGLSYEQYF